This TCR beta chain derives from a study of blood T cells in healthy people across ages. A second about 7 to 12 cycle PCR used barcoded and J-beta primers. A template-switch adaptor containing 12 random nucleotides labeled each cDNA molecule. TCRdb passed the 5' RACE reads through MiXCR, listing each CDR3 protein once. The sample lists roughly 900,000 distinct CDR3 sequences, approximately 49% occurring once. This clonotype was recorded a few times. Its antigen is undetermined. This CDR3 contains 14 residues. V gave up 3 bases and J gave up 8 bases, with 14 bases separating them. Study-wide results and caveats: TCR beta diversity per million T cells fell roughly linearly with age. Long-lived donors carried more naive CD4+ cells and greater diversity than aged donors.

This receptor was identified in a young man in good health. Material for sequencing was blood. The chain carries TRBV12-3 or TRBV12-4 and TRBJ2-1; D perhaps matches TRBD2 (7 bases). This chain's CDR3 is CASSFGGGHYEQFF. The CDR3, as DNA: TGTGCCAGCAGTTTTGGGGGGGGCCATTATGAGCAGTTCTTC.